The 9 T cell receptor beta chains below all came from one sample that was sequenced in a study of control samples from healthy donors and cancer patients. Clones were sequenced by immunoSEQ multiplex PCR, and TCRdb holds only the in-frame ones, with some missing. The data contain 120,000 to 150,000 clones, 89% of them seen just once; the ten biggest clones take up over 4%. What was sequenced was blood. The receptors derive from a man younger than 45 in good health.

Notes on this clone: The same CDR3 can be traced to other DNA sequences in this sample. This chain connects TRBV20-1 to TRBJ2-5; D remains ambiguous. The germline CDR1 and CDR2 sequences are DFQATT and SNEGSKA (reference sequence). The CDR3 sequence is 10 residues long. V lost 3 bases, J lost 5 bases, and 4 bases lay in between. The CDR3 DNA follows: TGCAGTGCTAGGGGGGAGACCCAGTACTTC. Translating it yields CSARGETQYF.

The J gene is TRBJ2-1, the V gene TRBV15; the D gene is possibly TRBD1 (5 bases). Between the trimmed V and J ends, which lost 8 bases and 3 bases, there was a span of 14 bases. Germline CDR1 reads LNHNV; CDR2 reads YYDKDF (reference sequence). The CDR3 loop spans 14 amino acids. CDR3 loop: CATGHGQGYNEQFF. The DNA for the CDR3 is TGTGCCACCGGTCACGGGCAGGGCTACAATGAGCAGTTCTTC.

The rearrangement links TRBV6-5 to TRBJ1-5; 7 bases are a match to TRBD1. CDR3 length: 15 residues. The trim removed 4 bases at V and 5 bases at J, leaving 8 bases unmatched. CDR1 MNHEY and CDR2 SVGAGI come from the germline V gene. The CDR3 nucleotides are TGTGCCAGCAGTTCCTCAGGGGGTCACTATCAGCCCCAGCATTTT. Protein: CASSSSGGHYQPQHF.

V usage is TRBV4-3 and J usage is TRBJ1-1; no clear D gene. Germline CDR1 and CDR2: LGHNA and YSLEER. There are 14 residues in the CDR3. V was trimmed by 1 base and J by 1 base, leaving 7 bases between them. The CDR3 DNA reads TGCGCCAGCAGCCAAGTCGTCGGGAACACTGAAGCTTTCTTT. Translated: CASSQVVGNTEAFF.

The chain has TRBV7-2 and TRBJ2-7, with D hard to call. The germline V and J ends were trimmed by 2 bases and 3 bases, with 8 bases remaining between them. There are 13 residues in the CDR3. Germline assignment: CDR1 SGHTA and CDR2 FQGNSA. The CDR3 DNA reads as TGTGCCAGCAGCTTATTAAAGGGCTACGAGCAGTACTTC. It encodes CASSLLKGYEQYF.

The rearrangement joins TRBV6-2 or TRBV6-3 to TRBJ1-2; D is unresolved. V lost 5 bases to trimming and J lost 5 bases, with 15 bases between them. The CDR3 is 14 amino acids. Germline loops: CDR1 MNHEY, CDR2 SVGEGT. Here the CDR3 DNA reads TGTGCCAGCAGTCACGCCCCGATTCTATATGGCTACACCTTC. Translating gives CASSHAPILYGYTF.

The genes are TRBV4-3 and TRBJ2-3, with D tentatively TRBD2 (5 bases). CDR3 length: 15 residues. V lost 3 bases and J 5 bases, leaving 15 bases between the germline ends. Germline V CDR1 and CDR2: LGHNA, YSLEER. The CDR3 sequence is CASSQDWDEEDTQYF. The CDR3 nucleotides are TGCGCCAGCAGCCAGGACTGGGATGAAGAAGATACGCAGTATTTT.

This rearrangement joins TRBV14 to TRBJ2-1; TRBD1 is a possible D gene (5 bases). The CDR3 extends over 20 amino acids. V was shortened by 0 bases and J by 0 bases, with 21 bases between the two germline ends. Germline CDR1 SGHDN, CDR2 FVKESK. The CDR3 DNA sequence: TGTGCCAGCAGCCAAGATCCACCTGGGGCAGGGAAATTCTCCTACAATGAGCAGTTCTTC. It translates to CASSQDPPGAGKFSYNEQFF.

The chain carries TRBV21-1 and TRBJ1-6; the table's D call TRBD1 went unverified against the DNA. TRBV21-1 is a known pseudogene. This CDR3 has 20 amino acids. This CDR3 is CASSKRPGHTPLSYNSPLHF. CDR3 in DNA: TGTGCCAGCAGCAAACGGCCGGGACATACTCCCCTCTCCTATAATTCACCCCTCCACTTT.